These 24 T cell receptor beta chains came from one sample sequenced in a study of graft-versus-host responses after intestinal transplantation. The assay was immunoSEQ multiplex PCR, and TCRdb's table has in-frame clones only and misses some. Among around 12,000 clones listed, around 84% were seen once. The sample consisted of PBMCs, taken roughly 300 days after intestinal transplant. These receptors all stem from a human patient who received an intestinal transplant, so some T cells may come from the graft donor.

The V call is TRBV28, the J call TRBJ2-3; D call uncertain. This CDR3 region has 13 residues. Germline-derived CDR1 and CDR2 are MDHEN and SYDVKM. Trimming pared 2 bases from V and 9 bases from J, leaving 12 bases between. CDR3 protein: CASSLPGPPTQYF. The CDR3 nucleotides are TGTGCCAGCAGTTTACCTGGTCCCCCAACGCAGTATTTT.

The V call is TRBV7-8, the J call TRBJ2-7; D is ambiguous. Germline V gene lookup returns CDR1 SGHVS and CDR2 FQNEAQ. V was shortened by 3 bases and J by 0 bases, with 6 bases between the two germline ends. CDR3 size: 13 residues. In nucleotides, the CDR3 is TGTGCCAGCAGCTTGGCAAGCTCCTACGAGCAGTACTTC. Its protein product is CASSLASSYEQYF.

V and J are TRBV7-2 and TRBJ2-5, with 9 positions matching TRBD2. V shed 3 bases and J 5 bases; nucleotides not matched to a gene: 13. The CDR3 loop spans 17 amino acids. Germline V gene data show CDR1 as SGHTA and CDR2 as FQGNSA. CDR3 amino acids: CASSFNSGSQTGETQYF. The CDR3 DNA reads TGTGCCAGCAGCTTTAATAGCGGGAGCCAGACCGGGGAGACCCAGTACTTC.

The gene calls are TRBV7-9 and TRBJ2-7; TRBD2 matches at 14 bases. CDR1 is SEHNR and CDR2 is FQNEAQ in the germline V gene (reference sequence). The V gene end was trimmed by 4 bases and the J gene end by 6 bases; junction bases not matched to a gene: 2. This CDR3 has 14 amino acids. Here the CDR3 DNA reads TGTGCCAGCAGCTACGGACTAGCGGGAGGCGAGCAGTACTTC. Translation: CASSYGLAGGEQYF.

CDR3 DNA: TGTGCCAGCAGTGCGACTTGGAAGGCCTACGAGCAGTACTTC. Amino acid sequence: CASSATWKAYEQYF. V gene TRBV2 combines with J gene TRBJ2-7, with D unresolved. The ends were cut back, 4 bases at V and 2 bases at J, with 12 bases in the middle. The CDR3 extends over 14 amino acids. Looked up from germline, CDR1 is SNHLY and CDR2 is FYNNEI.

V is TRBV19 and J is TRBJ1-1; TRBD1 matches 10 bases. V trimming: 6 bases; J trimming: 6 bases; junction bases outside the gene matches: 7. The CDR3 consists of 14 residues. Germline loops: CDR1 LNHDA, CDR2 SQIVND (reference sequence). CDR3 sequence (DNA): TGTGCCAGTAGGCTTGACAGGGGGCGATCTGAAGCTTTCTTT. This translates into CASRLDRGRSEAFF.

V and J are TRBV4-2 and TRBJ2-1; 9 bases align to TRBD2. This CDR3 is built from 16 residues. The germline V gene has CDR1 LGHNA and CDR2 YNFKEQ. V dropped 0 bases and J dropped 6; count of bases not matched to a gene: 6. The CDR3 sequence: CASSQEVSGSRNEQFF. Here the CDR3 DNA reads TGTGCCAGCAGCCAAGAGGTTAGCGGGAGCCGCAATGAGCAGTTCTTC.

This clone was seen only a few times. J is TRBJ1-1 and V is TRBV27; no firm D call. Looked up from germline, CDR1 is MNHEY and CDR2 is SMNVEV (reference sequence). V gave up 3 bases and J gave up 5 bases, with 4 bases separating them. The CDR3 length is 11 residues. The CDR3, as DNA: TGTGCCAGCAGTTTGGGGACTGAAGCTTTCTTT. Translating it yields CASSLGTEAFF.

The chain has TRBV11-2 and TRBJ1-5; D is perhaps TRBD1 (5 bases). Germline V gene sequence: CDR1 SGHAT, CDR2 FQNNGV. Trimming cost V 3 bases and J 4 bases, with 10 bases left between them. This CDR3 contains 14 residues. The CDR3 sequence: CASSFDSLNQPQHF. The CDR3 DNA follows: TGTGCCAGCAGCTTCGACAGCCTGAATCAGCCCCAGCATTTT.

The CDR3 bases are TGTGCCAGCAGTGAAGACTGGGTTAAGCAGTACTTC. Residues: CASSEDWVKQYF. The V gene is TRBV6-1, the J gene TRBJ2-7; D is undetermined. The CDR3 contains 12 residues. Looked up from germline, CDR1 is MNHNS and CDR2 is SASEGT. V gave up 1 base and J gave up 8 bases, with 9 bases separating them.

V and J are TRBV9 and TRBJ2-1; TRBD2 is a possible D gene (5 bases). Germline CDR1 reads SGDLS; CDR2 reads YYNGEE. This CDR3 contains 17 residues. Trimming shortened V by 4 bases and J by 5 bases, and 22 bases separated the two germline ends. CDR3 loop: CASSPTPGFKINNEQFF. The DNA of the CDR3 is TGTGCCAGCAGCCCAACCCCGGGATTCAAGATTAACAATGAGCAGTTCTTC.

J is TRBJ2-1 and V is TRBV6-4, with TRBD1 matching over 11 bases. Germline assignment: CDR1 MRHNA and CDR2 SNTAGT. The junction had 1 base not matched to a gene; V was cut back by 0 bases and J by 3 bases. The CDR3 extends over 16 amino acids. CDR3 sequence: CASSDSGTGGYNEQFF. The DNA of the CDR3 is TGTGCCAGCAGTGACTCGGGGACAGGGGGCTACAATGAGCAGTTCTTC.

The chain combines TRBV5-5 with TRBJ2-7, with D possibly matching TRBD1 (6 bases). Germline CDR1 and CDR2: SGHKS and YYEKEE (reference sequence). CDR3 length: 14 residues. V lost 4 bases and J 2 bases, leaving 13 bases between the germline ends. CDR3 loop: CASSNRDAAYEQYF. The CDR3 coding sequence is TGTGCCAGCAGCAACAGGGATGCGGCCTACGAGCAGTACTTC.

The chain joins TRBV27 to TRBJ2-1; 10 positions agree with TRBD2. Germline CDR1 MNHEY, CDR2 SMNVEV (reference sequence). The V segment lost 7 bases and the J segment 2 bases; nucleotides outside the gene matches: 8. The CDR3 totals 16 residues. Here the CDR3 reads CASTRAGGRPYNEQFF. DNA of the CDR3: TGTGCCAGCACCCGAGCGGGAGGGCGCCCCTACAATGAGCAGTTCTTC.

The chain is built from TRBV28 and TRBJ2-1; perhaps D is TRBD1 or TRBD2 (5 bases each). The germline CDR1 and CDR2 sequences are MDHEN and SYDVKM. CDR3 length equals 17 residues. V lost 7 bases to trimming and J lost 5 bases, with 24 bases between them. CDR3 DNA sequence: TGTGCCAGCACTCTATCATTCGGGGCAGGGTTACACAATGAGCAGTTCTTC. It yields the protein CASTLSFGAGLHNEQFF.

The V gene is TRBV9, the J gene TRBJ1-5; D is possibly TRBD1 (6 bases). Germline CDR1 is SGDLS and CDR2 is YYNGEE. Trimming shortened V by 1 base and J by 5 bases, and 13 bases separated the two germline ends. The CDR3 contains 15 residues. The CDR3 coding sequence is TGTGCCAGCAGCGTATGCAGGGGAGAATATCAGCCCCAGCATTTT. As protein: CASSVCRGEYQPQHF.

V is TRBV7-6 and J is TRBJ2-3; TRBD2 matches 12 bases. Trimming at V came to 5 bases and at J to 2 bases, leaving 8 bases not matched to a gene. Germline V lookup: CDR1 SGHVS, CDR2 FNYEAQ. CDR3 length equals 17 residues. In DNA form, the CDR3 reads TGTGCCAGCAGCCTTCTAGCGGGAGGGGGGCTCACAGATACGCAGTATTTT. It specifies CASSLLAGGGLTDTQYF.

The CDR3 region has the DNA TGTGCCAGCAGTTTGGGTGCGCAGTGGGGCGAGCAGTACTTC. Amino acid sequence: CASSLGAQWGEQYF. The chain uses TRBV28 and TRBJ2-7, with D unresolved. The germline V and J ends were trimmed by 3 bases and 6 bases, with 15 bases remaining between them. The CDR3 sequence is 14 residues long. The germline CDR1 and CDR2 sequences are MDHEN and SYDVKM.

The rearrangement joins TRBV7-2 to TRBJ2-7, with a tentative D call TRBD1 (5 bases). Between the trimmed V and J ends, which lost 1 base and 2 bases, there was a span of 9 bases. The CDR3 consists of 14 residues. Germline CDR1 and CDR2: SGHTA and FQGNSA. The CDR3 DNA follows: TGTGCCAGCAGCTTAGGAACAGGAGCCTACGAGCAGTACTTC. It translates to CASSLGTGAYEQYF. The whole variable domain, filled in from reference TRBV7-2 and TRBJ2-7, reads GAGVSQSPSNKVTEKGKDVELRCDPISGHTALYWYRQSLGQGLEFLIYFQGNSAPDKSGLPSDRFSAERTGGSVSTLTIQRTQQEDSAVYLCASSLGTGAYEQYFGPGTRLTVT.

V and J are TRBV5-1 and TRBJ2-3, with 8 bases matching TRBD2. The CDR3 has 14 amino acids. Germline values: CDR1 SGHRS, CDR2 YFSETQ. V trimming: 6 bases; J trimming: 0 bases; junction bases outside the gene matches: 3. As DNA, the CDR3 is TGCGCCAGCACTCCTAGCGGGAGCACAGATACGCAGTATTTT. This codes for CASTPSGSTDTQYF.

This chain links TRBV5-1 with TRBJ2-1; D remains ambiguous. Germline V gene data show CDR1 as SGHRS and CDR2 as YFSETQ. V lost 3 bases and J 6 bases, leaving 10 bases between the germline ends. The CDR3 contains 13 residues. The CDR3 is CASSWTSLNEQFF. In DNA form, the CDR3 reads TGCGCCAGCAGCTGGACCTCCCTCAATGAGCAGTTCTTC.

In regard to this clone: Its ends do not fully match the called genes, so a read error is possible. This chain connects TRBV9 to TRBJ2-1; weak D call: TRBD2 (6 bases). The germline V gene has CDR1 SGDLS and CDR2 YYNGEE. The CDR3 runs 14 residues. DNA for the CDR3: TGTGCCAGCAGCGCCCGGGACTCCTCCAATGAGCAGTTCTTC. Translation: CASSARDSSNEQFF.

J is TRBJ1-5 and V is TRBV19, with TRBD1 as a possible D gene (6 bases). This CDR3 region has 14 residues. Germline V lookup: CDR1 LNHDA, CDR2 SQIVND (reference sequence). Trimming shortened V by 4 bases and J by 3 bases, and 10 bases separated the two germline ends. Here the CDR3 reads CASSSQGNNQPQHF. CDR3 DNA: TGTGCCAGTAGTAGTCAGGGGAACAATCAGCCCCAGCATTTT.

The table lists this clone with a count of one. The chain recombines TRBV5-1 with TRBJ2-3, with a possible D match to TRBD2 (5 bases). The germline V and J ends were trimmed by 0 bases and 0 bases, with 8 bases remaining between them. Germline V gene data show CDR1 as SGHRS and CDR2 as YFSETQ. The CDR3 runs 15 residues. Written as DNA, the CDR3 is TGCGCCAGCAGCTTGGGTGGGAGTAGCACAGATACGCAGTATTTT. This gives the protein CASSLGGSSTDTQYF.